This TCR beta chain was sequenced during a study of blood T cell repertoires in COVID-19. Turning to the study itself: COVID-19 samples from acute and convalescent phases originated in the United States, Italy and Spain. The cDNA or gDNA used as material had been derived from T cells, B-cell-depleted T cells, or PBMCs.

J lost 2 bases, V lost 6 bases, and 4 bases had no gene match. Looked up from germline, CDR1 is MNHEY and CDR2 is SMNVEV (reference sequence). CDR3 size: 14 residues. Per the study methods: For nucleated cells, counts were estimated from reference gene primer amplification. Assay used: immunoSEQ multiplex PCR; TCRdb lists only in-frame clones, some missing. That table is the source of V, J and clone size, and D and trimming were worked out from the DNA. Among some 150,000 clones listed, 82% were seen once. Sequenced material: peripheral blood. The chain employs TRBV27 and TRBJ1-5, with 7 bases aligning to TRBD1. The clonotype originates from an elderly woman with acute or convalescent COVID-19. The chain's CDR3 is CASRVGTGNQPQHF. CDR3 sequence (DNA): TGTGCCAGCAGGGTTGGGACAGGCAATCAGCCCCAGCATTTT.